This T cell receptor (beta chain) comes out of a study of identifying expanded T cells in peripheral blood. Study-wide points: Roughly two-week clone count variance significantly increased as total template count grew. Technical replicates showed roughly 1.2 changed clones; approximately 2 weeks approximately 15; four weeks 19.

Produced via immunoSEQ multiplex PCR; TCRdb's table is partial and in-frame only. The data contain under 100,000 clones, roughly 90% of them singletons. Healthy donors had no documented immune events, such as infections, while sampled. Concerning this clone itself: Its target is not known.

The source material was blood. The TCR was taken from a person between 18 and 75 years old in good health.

The CDR3 here is CASSLAAGLEAFF. DNA for the CDR3: TGTGCCAGCAGCTTAGCGGCAGGGCTGGAAGCTTTCTTT. The chain combines TRBV7-9 with TRBJ1-1, with D possibly being TRBD1 (5 bases). This CDR3 is built from 13 residues. The germline V and J ends were trimmed by 0 bases and 8 bases, with 10 bases remaining between them. The germline V gene encodes CDR1 SEHNR and CDR2 FQNEAQ (reference sequence).